The following is a T cell receptor (beta chain) sequence with its context. This clonotype was seen a handful of times. Its antigen specificity is not known. The record has no base qualities; no much larger clone is one base away. These data are taken from a study of blood T cells in healthy people across ages (dated by TCRdb to the mid-2010s). Regarding the complete study: In model experiments, template switching captured about one uniquely barcoded TCR beta cDNA molecule for every two T cells. To avoid experimental bias, donors of different ages were randomly spread across the sequencing lanes. Using the same blood draw, the study looked at two additional independent replicas of 1 million unique cDNA reads for two donors, one aged 18 to 30 and the other aged 80 or older. Donors were grouped into four age groups: young (average roughly 17 years), middle-aged (39), aged (roughly 62) and long-lived (about 89). Age-related changes in TCR beta repertoire diversity were measured in the study by deep sequencing normalized with unique cDNA molecular identifiers.

The method behind the library was 5' RACE. The listed sequencing device is Illumina HiSeq 2500. A second roughly 6 to 12 cycle PCR used a sample-barcoded 5' primer and a J-beta primer mix. A unique molecular identifier was introduced onto each TCR beta cDNA molecule by a template-switch 5' adaptor carrying 12 random nucleotides. Each sample yielded at least 3 million CDR3-containing paired-end reads. All of the RNA was converted into first-strand cDNA using the Mint cDNA synthesis kit, with a TRBC-specific oligonucleotide serving as the primer. Following uracil-DNA glycosylase treatment, all cDNA underwent a first 18-cycle PCR with the universal primers M1SS and BC2_uni_R. The paper's data handling went like this. For normalization, 1 million high-quality reads were randomly selected from each sample, with every read carrying a distinct molecular identifier. Reads sharing molecular identifiers were discarded rather than binned into consensus sequences. CDR3 identification, clonotype clustering and error correction used MiTCR with a Q25 quality threshold and the strictest error-elimination algorithm. Lower-bound total TCR beta diversity was estimated with a nonparametric unseen species model using Euler transformation. TCRdb reanalyzed the raw reads on its own, using fastp at Q25 for trimming and MiXCR for clone calling, and kept in-frame beta chains. Identical CDR3 proteins give one entry, which carries the most common genes and DNA. The V and J calls follow TCRdb's processing rather than the paper's. The sample has about 730,000 distinct CDR3 sequences on record, around 40% of them singletons. The top ten constitute under 25% of the sample.

Study-wide conclusions, independent of this receptor: The CMV infection status of donors was not known, potentially confounding age-related changes in expanded clonotypes. There was a strong correlation between observed TCR beta diversity and the percentage of naive T cells measured by flow cytometry. Bulk unsorted PBMC profiling prevented conclusive comparison of naive and antigen-experienced compartments. As age increased, observed TCR beta diversity per million T cells dropped in a roughly linear way, and a significant reduction was already evident by age 40. Compared with the aged group, the long-lived group had more naive CD4+ T cells, fewer expanded clones and increased TCR diversity, suggesting age selection. Total diversity estimates from one million sequenced T cells were considered lower bounds and underestimates.

Donors were a few dozen systemically healthy Caucasian individuals from Russia aged roughly 6 to 95 years. Each donor gave around 9.8 milliliters of peripheral blood, collected into EDTA-treated Vacutainer tubes. Ficoll-Paque density-gradient centrifugation was used to isolate PBMCs, with at least 6 million per sample. Total RNA, at least 5 micrograms per sample, was extracted from PBMCs with Trizol reagent. The percentages of naive CD45RAhigh/CD27high T cells were determined by flow cytometry on a PBMC aliquot from every donor. Sequenced input: blood. The clonotype comes from a woman aged 60-75 years in good health.

The CDR3 region reads CASSPTGTVMNTEAFF. The DNA sequence reads TGTGCCAGCAGCCCCACCGGGACAGTCATGAACACTGAAGCTTTCTTT. The rearrangement combines TRBV3-1 with TRBJ1-1; TRBD1 fits 7 bases in the junction. The CDR3 numbers 16 residues from cysteine through phenylalanine. Of the read, only the CDR3 DNA is kept; its 48 bases are in frame from base 1. From V the trimming removes 4 bases and from J it removes 0 bases, while the gene matches leave 8 bases of the junction unaccounted for. The germline V gene (reference sequence) sets CDR1 to LGHDT and CDR2 to YNNKEL.